This entry concerns a single T cell receptor (beta chain). Its cognate antigen is unknown. There are 15 residues in the CDR3. Germline V gene data show CDR1 as DFQATT and CDR2 as SNEGSKA (reference sequence). V lost 2 bases and J lost 1; bases outside the gene matches: 6. This sample was included in a study of T-cell memory formation after mild COVID-19. Study-wide results and caveats: Among clones contracting day 15 to 85, CD4/CD8 was balanced, whereas later expanders leaned CD4+. Mostly located in CM and EM were contracting CD4+ clones, with contracting CD8+ clones located in EMRA. A subset of responding clones appeared in pre-infection memory, suggesting cross-reactive memory joined.

TCRdb fed the 5' RACE reads into MiXCR, producing one record per CDR3 protein. The sample has approximately 430,000 distinct CDR3 sequences, 20% to 30% seen once. The sequence was collected from an adult woman who had mild COVID-19 (a few samples of this study predate the infection). Cell type and time point are not known. Sequencing used PBMCs or a T cell subset sorted from them (not recorded which). The rearrangement joins TRBV20-1 to TRBJ2-3; TRBD1 matches at 7 bases. The DNA of the CDR3 is TGCAGTGCTAGACCCTCCGGGACAGGCACAGATACGCAGTATTTT. Protein product: CSARPSGTGTDTQYF.